The clone carrying this TCR beta chain was seen a handful of times. No antigen is known for it. This sample was included in a study of T cells after yellow fever vaccination. Findings of the study overall: The booster response re-showed most primary clones: around 96% CD4, roughly 91% CD8.

The CDR3 loop spans 11 amino acids. Germline CDR1 DFQATT, CDR2 SNEGSKA (reference sequence). V was cut by 3 bases and J by 0 bases, with 2 bases left in between. A universal primer site and UMIs were added as TCR cDNA was made by 5'RACE template switching. Via MiXCR, TCRdb re-called the 5' RACE reads, giving one row per CDR3 protein. The sample has approximately 130,000 distinct CDR3 sequences, roughly 15% seen once. The specimen comprised CD8+ T cells sorted from PBMCs, sampled 5 days after the yellow fever booster vaccination. J is TRBJ1-1 and V is TRBV20-1; D uncertain. This TCR was recovered from a man between 18 and 29 years old who received the YFV17D yellow fever vaccine. CDR3 bases: TGCAGTGCTAGGCTGAACACTGAAGCTTTCTTT. Translating it yields CSARLNTEAFF.